The TCR beta chain described here comes from a study of T cells in Graves' hyperthyroidism and ophthalmopathy. This clonotype appeared many times. Amplification of TCR beta CDR3 regions used RNA as the template. Carried out on the TCR CDR3, a first-round RT-PCR used the HTBI primer set. TCRdb re-called the multiplex PCR reads through MiXCR, storing one row per CDR3 protein. The sample has about 360,000 distinct CDR3 sequences, less than 15% seen once. CDR1 and CDR2 from the germline V gene are MNHEY and SMNVEV (reference sequence). The CDR3 contains 13 residues. The V gene lost 4 bases and the J gene lost 1 base, with 7 bases spanning the gap. Graves' hyperthyroidism showing no ophthalmopathy progression within 18 months was considered stable. Clinical symptoms, serum thyroxine, TRAb, thyroid ultrasound and orbital computed tomography informed diagnoses. PBMCs came from 7.5 to 10 ml fresh peripheral blood.

This clonotype was sampled from a woman aged 18-30 years with Graves' hyperthyroidism. The rearrangement uses TRBV27 and TRBJ2-5; either TRBD1 or TRBD2 may fit D (6 bases each). Sequenced input: blood. The CDR3, as DNA: TGTGCCAGCAGTTGGGGGGCCCAAGAGACCCAGTACTTC. Translated: CASSWGAQETQYF.